This record covers a single TCR beta chain. The germline gives CDR1 DFQATT, CDR2 SNEGSKA (reference sequence). The CDR3 loop spans 11 amino acids. V lost 3 bases, J lost 7 bases, and 9 bases lay in between. This sample stems from a study of blood T cell repertoires in COVID-19. Background on the study: Some COVID-19 samples were acute and others convalescent; all came from the United States, Italy and Spain.

Original processing methods: Estimated nucleated cell counts came from reference gene primer amplification. Sequenced by immunoSEQ multiplex PCR; TCRdb stores in-frame clones only, minus some. The DNA gave D and trimming, while V, J and clone size come from that table. This sample has roughly 190,000 clones, with approximately 80% found just once. Source material: PBMCs or T cells enriched from blood (not recorded which). The gene calls are TRBV20-1 and TRBJ1-1; no clear D. The receptor was isolated from a man between 35 and 55 years old who had recovered from COVID-19. In DNA, the CDR3 is TGCAGTGCTAGTGATCAGGTTGAAGCTTTCTTT. This encodes CSASDQVEAFF.